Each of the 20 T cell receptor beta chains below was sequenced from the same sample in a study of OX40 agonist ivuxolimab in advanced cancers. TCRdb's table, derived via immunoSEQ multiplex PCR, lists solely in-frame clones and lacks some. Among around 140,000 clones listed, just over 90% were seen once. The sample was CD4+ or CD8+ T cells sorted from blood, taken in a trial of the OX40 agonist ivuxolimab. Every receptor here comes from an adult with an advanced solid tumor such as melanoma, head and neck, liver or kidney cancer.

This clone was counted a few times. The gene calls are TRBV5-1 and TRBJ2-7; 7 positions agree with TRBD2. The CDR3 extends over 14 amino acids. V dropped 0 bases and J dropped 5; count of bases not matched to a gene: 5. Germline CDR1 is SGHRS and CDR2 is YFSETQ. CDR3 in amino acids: CASSLGGLGDEQYF. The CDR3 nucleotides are TGCGCCAGCAGCTTGGGCGGACTAGGGGACGAGCAGTACTTC.

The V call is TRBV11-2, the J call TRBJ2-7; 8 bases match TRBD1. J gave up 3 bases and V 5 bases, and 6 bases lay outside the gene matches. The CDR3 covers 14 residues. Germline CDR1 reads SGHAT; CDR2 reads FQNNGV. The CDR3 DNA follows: TGTGCCAGCAGCGAAGACAGGGGCCTCTACGAGCAGTACTTC. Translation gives CASSEDRGLYEQYF.

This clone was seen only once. CDR3 bases: TGTGCCTGGAGTGTGTTGGACACCTATCAGCCCCAGCATTTT. The encoded protein is CAWSVLDTYQPQHF. The J gene is TRBJ1-5, the V gene TRBV30, with D perhaps TRBD1 (5 bases). This CDR3 has 14 residues. The V gene's germline CDR1 is GTSNPN and CDR2 SVGIG (reference sequence). Trimming stripped 0 bases from V and 5 bases from J, with 11 bases between.

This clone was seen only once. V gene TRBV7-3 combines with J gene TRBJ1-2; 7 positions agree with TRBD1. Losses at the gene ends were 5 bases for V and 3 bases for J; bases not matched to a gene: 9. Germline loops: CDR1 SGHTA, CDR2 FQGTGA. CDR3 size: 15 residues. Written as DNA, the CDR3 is TGTGCCAGCAGCCTTCTACCTGACAGGGACTATGGCTACACCTTC. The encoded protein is CASSLLPDRDYGYTF.

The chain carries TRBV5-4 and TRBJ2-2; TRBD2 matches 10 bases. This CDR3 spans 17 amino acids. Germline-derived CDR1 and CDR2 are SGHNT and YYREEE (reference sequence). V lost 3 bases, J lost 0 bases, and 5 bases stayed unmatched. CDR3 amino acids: CASSSGTSATNTGELFF. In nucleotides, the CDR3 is TGTGCCAGCAGCTCCGGGACTAGCGCGACGAACACCGGGGAGCTGTTTTTT.

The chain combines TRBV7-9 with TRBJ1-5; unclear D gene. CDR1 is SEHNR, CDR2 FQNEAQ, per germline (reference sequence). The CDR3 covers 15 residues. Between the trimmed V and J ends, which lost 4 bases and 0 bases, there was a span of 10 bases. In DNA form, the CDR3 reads TGTGCCAGCAGCTCCCAGGAAAATAGCAATCAGCCCCAGCATTTT. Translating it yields CASSSQENSNQPQHF.

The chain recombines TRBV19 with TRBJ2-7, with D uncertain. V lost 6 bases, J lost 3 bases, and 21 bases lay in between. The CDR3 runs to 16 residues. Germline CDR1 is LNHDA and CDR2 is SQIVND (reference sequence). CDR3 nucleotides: TGTGCCAGTAGACGAGGCGGTCTCTCCCTAATCTACGAGCAGTACTTC. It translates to CASRRGGLSLIYEQYF.

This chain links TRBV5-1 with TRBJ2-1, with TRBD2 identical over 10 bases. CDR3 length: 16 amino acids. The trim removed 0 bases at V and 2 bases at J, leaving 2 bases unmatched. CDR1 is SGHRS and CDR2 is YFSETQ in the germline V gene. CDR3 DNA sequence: TGCGCCAGCAGCTTGGCAACTAGCGGGACCTACAATGAGCAGTTCTTC. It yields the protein CASSLATSGTYNEQFF. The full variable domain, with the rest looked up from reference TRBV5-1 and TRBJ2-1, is KAGVTQTPRYLIKTRGQQVTLSCSPISGHRSVSWYQQTPGQGLQFLFEYFSETQRNKGNFPGRFSGRQFSNSRSEMNVSTLELGDSALYLCASSLATSGTYNEQFFGPGTRLTVL.

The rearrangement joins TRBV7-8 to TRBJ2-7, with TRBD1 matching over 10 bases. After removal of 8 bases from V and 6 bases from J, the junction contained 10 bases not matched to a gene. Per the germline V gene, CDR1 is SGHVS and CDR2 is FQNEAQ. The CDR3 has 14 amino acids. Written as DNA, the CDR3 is TGTGCCAGCTGCCCCGGGACAGGGGATTTCGAGCAGTACTTC. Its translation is CASCPGTGDFEQYF.

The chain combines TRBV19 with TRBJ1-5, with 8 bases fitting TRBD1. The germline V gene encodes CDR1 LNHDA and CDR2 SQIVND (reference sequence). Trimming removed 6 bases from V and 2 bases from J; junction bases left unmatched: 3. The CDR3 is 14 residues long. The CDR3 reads CASRETGGNQPQHF. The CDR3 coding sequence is TGTGCCAGTAGGGAGACAGGGGGCAATCAGCCCCAGCATTTT.

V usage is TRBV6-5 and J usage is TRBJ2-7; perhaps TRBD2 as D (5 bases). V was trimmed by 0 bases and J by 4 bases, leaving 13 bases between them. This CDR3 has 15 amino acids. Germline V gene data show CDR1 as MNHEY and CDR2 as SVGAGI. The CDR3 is CASSYSFRREYEQYF. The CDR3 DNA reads TGTGCCAGCAGTTACTCGTTTCGACGGGAATACGAGCAGTACTTC.

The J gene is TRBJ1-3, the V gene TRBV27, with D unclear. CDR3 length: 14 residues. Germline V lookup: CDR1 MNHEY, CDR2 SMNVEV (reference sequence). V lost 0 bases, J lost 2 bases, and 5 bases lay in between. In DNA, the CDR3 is TGTGCCAGCAGTTTATCCGGGCCTGGAAACACCATATATTTT. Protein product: CASSLSGPGNTIYF.

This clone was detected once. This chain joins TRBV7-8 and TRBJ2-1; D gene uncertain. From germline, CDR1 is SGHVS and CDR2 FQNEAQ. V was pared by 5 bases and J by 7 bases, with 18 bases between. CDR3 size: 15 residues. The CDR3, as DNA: TGTGCCAGCAGCCTCTACCCCCAGTGGGGTAATGAGCAGTTCTTC. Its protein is CASSLYPQWGNEQFF.

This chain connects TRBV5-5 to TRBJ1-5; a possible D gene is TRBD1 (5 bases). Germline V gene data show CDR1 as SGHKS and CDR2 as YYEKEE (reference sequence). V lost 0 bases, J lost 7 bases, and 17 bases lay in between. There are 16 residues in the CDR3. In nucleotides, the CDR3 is TGTGCCAGCAGCTTGGTGGCAGGGTTCATTGGCCAGCCCCAGCATTTT. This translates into CASSLVAGFIGQPQHF.

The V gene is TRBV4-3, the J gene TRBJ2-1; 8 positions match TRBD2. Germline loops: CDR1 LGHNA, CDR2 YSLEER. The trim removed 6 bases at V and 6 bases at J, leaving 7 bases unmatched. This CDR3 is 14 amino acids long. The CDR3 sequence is CASSISGDRNEQFF. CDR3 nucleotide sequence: TGCGCCAGCAGTATTAGCGGGGACCGCAATGAGCAGTTCTTC.

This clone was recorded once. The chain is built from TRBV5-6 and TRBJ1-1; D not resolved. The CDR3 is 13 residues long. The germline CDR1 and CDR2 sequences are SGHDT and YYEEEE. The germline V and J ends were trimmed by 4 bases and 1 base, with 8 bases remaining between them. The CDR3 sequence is CASSIPPNTEAFF. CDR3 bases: TGTGCCAGCAGCATCCCACCGAACACTGAAGCTTTCTTT.

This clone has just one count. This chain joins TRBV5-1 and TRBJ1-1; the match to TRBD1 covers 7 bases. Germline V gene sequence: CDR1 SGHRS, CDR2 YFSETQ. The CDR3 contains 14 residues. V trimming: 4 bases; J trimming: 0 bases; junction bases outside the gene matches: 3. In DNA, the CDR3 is TGCGCCAGCAGCGGGACAGCACTGAACACTGAAGCTTTCTTT. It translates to CASSGTALNTEAFF.

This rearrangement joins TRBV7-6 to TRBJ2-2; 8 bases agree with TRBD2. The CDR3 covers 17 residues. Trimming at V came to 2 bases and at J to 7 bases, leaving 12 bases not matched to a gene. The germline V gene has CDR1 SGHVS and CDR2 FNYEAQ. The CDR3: CASSLRGSGGPIGELFF. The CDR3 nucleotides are TGTGCCAGCAGCTTAAGGGGGTCGGGAGGGCCGATCGGGGAGCTGTTTTTT.

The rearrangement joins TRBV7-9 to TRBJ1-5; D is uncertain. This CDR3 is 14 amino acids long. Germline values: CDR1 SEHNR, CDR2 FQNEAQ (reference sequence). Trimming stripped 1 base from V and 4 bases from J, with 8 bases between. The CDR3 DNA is TGTGCCAGCAGCTTAGAGAAACAGAATCAGCCCCAGCATTTT. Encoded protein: CASSLEKQNQPQHF.

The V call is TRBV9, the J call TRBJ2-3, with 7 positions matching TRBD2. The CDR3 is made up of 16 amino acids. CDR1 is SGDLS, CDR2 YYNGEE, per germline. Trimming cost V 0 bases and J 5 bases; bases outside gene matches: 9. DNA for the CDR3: TGTGCCAGCAGCGTAGCTTCTAGCGGTACTAGAGATACGCAGTATTTT. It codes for CASSVASSGTRDTQYF. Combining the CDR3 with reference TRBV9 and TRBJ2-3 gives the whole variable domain DSGVTQTPKHLITATGQRVTLRCSPRSGDLSVYWYQQSLDQGLQFLIQYYNGEERAKGNILERFSAQQFPDLHSELNLSSLELGDSALYFCASSVASSGTRDTQYFGPGTRLTVL.